These T cell receptor beta chains were read from a single sample in a study of blood T cell repertoires in COVID-19. TCRdb keeps only in-frame clones here, not all; method: immunoSEQ multiplex PCR. This table has around 250,000 clones, roughly 85% appearing once. The specimen was PBMCs or T cells enriched from blood (not recorded which). These TCRs come from a woman aged 45-65 years who had recovered from COVID-19. Each CDR3 is given with its conserved first and last residue. D genes are given only for firm matches. Where a row states a size, it is once, few, many or the class of an expanded clone; other rows omit it.

J,V,D,size,DNA,CDR3
TRBJ2-5,TRBV2,.,.,TGTGCCAGCAGTTGGGGGGTTGAGACCCAGTACTTC,CASSWGVETQYF
TRBJ2-1,TRBV7-8,.,.,TGTGCCAGCAGCTTAAGGTTAGACTACTACAATGAGCAGTTCTTC,CASSLRLDYYNEQFF
TRBJ2-1,TRBV9,.,.,TGTGCCAGCAGCGTAGGGCTAGCCGATGAGCAGTTCTTC,CASSVGLADEQFF
TRBJ2-7,TRBV6-6,.,once,TGTGCCAGCAGCCCAACCGACAGCAACCGCTACGAGCAGTACTTC,CASSPTDSNRYEQYF
TRBJ2-7,TRBV12-3/TRBV12-4,.,.,TGTGCCAGCAGTTATCAGGGAAAGAGCGAGCAGTACTTC,CASSYQGKSEQYF
TRBJ2-4,TRBV5-1,.,.,TGCGCCAGCAGCTTGGCGGGAGTATGGGAAAACATTCAGTACTTC,CASSLAGVWENIQYF
TRBJ2-4,TRBV4-2,TRBD2,few,TGTGCCAGCAGCCAAGAATCTACTAGCGGGAGTTACATTCAGTACTTC,CASSQESTSGSYIQYF
TRBJ1-1,TRBV28,.,.,TGTGCCAGCACCGAAGGGGGACACCTGAACACTGAAGCTTTCTTT,CASTEGGHLNTEAFF
TRBJ2-1,TRBV5-1,.,few,TGCGCCAGCAGCGGCATTTTTGGGGCCGCAGAGAAGTTCTTC,CASSGIFGAAEKFF
TRBJ2-1,TRBV3-1/TRBV3-2,TRBD2,.,TGTGCCAGCAGCCCCACCTCATTTGGGACTAGCGGGAGGCCGGGGAATGAGCAGTTCTTC,CASSPTSFGTSGRPGNEQFF
TRBJ1-2,TRBV5-1,.,.,TGCGCCAGCAGCTTGAAGGAGCCAAACTATGGCTACACCTTC,CASSLKEPNYGYTF
TRBJ1-2,TRBV5-1,.,few,TGCGCCAGCAGCGACATACAGGGAAGCTACACCTTC,CASSDIQGSYTF
TRBJ2-7,TRBV5-1,TRBD1,once,TGCGCCAGCAGCTTTCTGACAGGGGCTCTATACGAGCAGTACTTC,CASSFLTGALYEQYF
TRBJ1-2,TRBV11-1,TRBD1,.,TGTGCCAGCAGCTTAGAAAGGGGGCATGGCTACACCTTC,CASSLERGHGYTF
TRBJ2-1,TRBV28,TRBD1,.,TGTGCCAGCATTGGGACAGGTAATGAGCAGTTCTTC,CASIGTGNEQFF
TRBJ2-1,TRBV18,TRBD2,.,TGTGCCAGCTCACCACCGAGCGGGGGGTCCTACAATGAGCAGTTCTTC,CASSPPSGGSYNEQFF
TRBJ2-7,TRBV18,TRBD1,.,TGTGCCAGCTCACTCCCGACACCGGGACAGGGGCTCTACGAGCAGTACTTC,CASSLPTPGQGLYEQYF
TRBJ2-1,TRBV11-2,.,.,TGTGCCAGCAGCTTAATGGCGGGAACGTCGAATGAGCAGTTCTTC,CASSLMAGTSNEQFF
TRBJ1-1,TRBV11-3,.,.,TGTGCCAGCAGCTTAGAGGCCCGCACTGAAGCTTTCTTT,CASSLEARTEAFF
TRBJ1-5,TRBV5-4,TRBD1,.,TGTGCCAGCAGCTTGCAGGGGGCACAGCCCCAGCATTTT,CASSLQGAQPQHF
TRBJ1-1,TRBV10-3,.,.,TGTGCCATCAGCAGGGGCGCTGAAGAAGCTTTCTTT,CAISRGAEEAFF
TRBJ1-2,TRBV24-1,TRBD1,.,TGTGCCACCAGTGATCCGGGACAGGGGGCACCTACTAACTATGGCTACACCTTC,CATSDPGQGAPTNYGYTF
TRBJ1-1,TRBV28,TRBD1,.,TGTGCCACCCTGGGACAGGGGGGCACTGAAGCTTTCTTT,CATLGQGGTEAFF
TRBJ2-2,TRBV5-1,TRBD2,.,TGCGCCAGCAGCCTAAGACTAGCGGGAGGAGAAACCGGGGAGCTGTTTTTT,CASSLRLAGGETGELFF
TRBJ1-6,TRBV5-1,.,.,TGCGCCAGCAGCTTGGCCGGAGCTGGGTCTTCACCCCTCCACTTT,CASSLAGAGSSPLHF
TRBJ2-6,TRBV3-1/TRBV3-2,.,.,TGTGCCAGCAGCCAAGACGGTGCGCCAACTGGGGCCAACGTCCTGACTTTC,CASSQDGAPTGANVLTF
TRBJ2-5,TRBV7-2,TRBD2,.,TGTGCCAGCAGCTGGGCTAGCGGGGGGGGAGAGACCCAGTACTTC,CASSWASGGGETQYF
TRBJ2-1,TRBV4-1,TRBD2,.,TGCGCCAGCAGCCAAAAAGCTCCGGGGGGGAACAATGAGCAGTTCTTC,CASSQKAPGGNNEQFF
TRBJ1-5,TRBV10-3,.,.,TGTGCCATCAGTGTAGGGGCCGACAATCAGCCCCAGCATTTT,CAISVGADNQPQHF
TRBJ2-1,TRBV4-1,TRBD1,.,TGCGCCAGCAGCCCGGGACAGGGGGCTTCCTACAATGAGCAGTTCTTC,CASSPGQGASYNEQFF
TRBJ2-1,TRBV5-6,.,.,TGTGCCAGCAGCTTGGGACTAGTAGGTAATGAGCAGTTCTTC,CASSLGLVGNEQFF
TRBJ1-5,TRBV19,.,.,TGTGCCAGTAGTAAGAACCCCGGGGGGAGCAATCAGCCCCAGCATTTT,CASSKNPGGSNQPQHF
TRBJ1-2,TRBV15,.,.,TGTGCCACCAGCAGGTCAAGTCCAGGGTTTGAGGGCTACACCTTC,CATSRSSPGFEGYTF
TRBJ1-2,TRBV19,TRBD1,.,TGTGCCAGCTGGACAGGGCTTGGGTCGGCCACGGGCTACACCTTC,CASWTGLGSATGYTF
TRBJ2-5,TRBV4-1,.,.,TGCGCCAGCAGCCAATCAGGGCCCCCTGGTACCCAGTACTTC,CASSQSGPPGTQYF
TRBJ2-1,TRBV7-2,TRBD2,.,TGTGCCAGCAGCTTAGGGGCTAGCGGGAGTTTTTGGGAGTTCTTC,CASSLGASGSFWEFF
TRBJ2-2,TRBV2,TRBD1,.,TGTGCCAGCAGTGGGACAGGAAACACCGGGGAGCTGTTTTTT,CASSGTGNTGELFF
TRBJ1-2,TRBV9,TRBD1,.,TGTGCCAGCAGCGTAGACAGGACAGGGATTGGCTACACCTTC,CASSVDRTGIGYTF
TRBJ2-5,TRBV5-1,.,few,TGCGCCAGCAGCTTAGATGCCAGTGCCCTTGCCCAGTACTTC,CASSLDASALAQYF
TRBJ2-5,TRBV7-2,.,.,TGTGCCAGCAGCTTAACAGAGCAAGAGACCCAGTACTTC,CASSLTEQETQYF
TRBJ2-1,TRBV2,.,few,TGTGCCAGCAGTCCTGGGGCATTTGAGCAGTTCTTC,CASSPGAFEQFF
TRBJ2-2,TRBV25-1,.,.,TGTGCCAGCAGCCCCTCAAGCAGGGGCCTATTCCCCGGGGAGCTGTTTTTT,CASSPSSRGLFPGELFF
TRBJ1-1,TRBV19,TRBD1,.,TGTGCCAGTAGTTACTGGACAGGGAGATCTGAAGCTTTCTTT,CASSYWTGRSEAFF
TRBJ2-7,TRBV7-3,.,.,TGTGCCAGCAGCTTAGGCACGGCGGGGAACGAGCAGTACTTC,CASSLGTAGNEQYF
TRBJ1-2,TRBV28,TRBD1,once,TGTGCCACCTCGACAGGGAATGGCTACACCTTC,CATSTGNGYTF
TRBJ2-7,TRBV5-1,.,.,TGCGCCAGCAGCTTTCAGCGGTCTCGTTTCGAGCAGTACTTC,CASSFQRSRFEQYF
TRBJ1-1,TRBV18,.,.,TGTGCCAGCTCACTCAGGGCCAGGGTCGGAAACACTGAAGCTTTCTTT,CASSLRARVGNTEAFF
TRBJ2-6,TRBV18,.,.,TGTGCCAGCTCCCCTGTCGTCTCTGGGGCCAACGTCCTGACTTTC,CASSPVVSGANVLTF
TRBJ1-2,TRBV7-3,.,.,TGTGCCAGCAGCTTAGGGGCCCAGACCTATGGCTACACCTTC,CASSLGAQTYGYTF